The TCR beta chain described here comes from a study of blood T cells in healthy people across ages. The use of a sample-barcoded 5' primer and a J-beta primer mix characterized a second PCR of roughly 6 to 11 cycles. Each CDR3 protein is one row after TCRdb ran MiXCR on the 5' RACE reads. The sample holds approximately 1.5 million distinct CDR3 sequences; 34% are singletons and the top ten take about 10%. Germline CDR1 SGHAT, CDR2 FQDESV (reference sequence). V lost 5 bases, J lost 1 base, and 11 bases lay in between. The CDR3 covers 14 residues. Input material: blood. V is TRBV11-1 and J is TRBJ1-2; the D gene is possibly TRBD1 (6 bases). This TCR was sampled from a woman aged 25 to 39 in good health. CDR3 residues: CASSLNRDNYGYTF. DNA for the CDR3: TGTGCCAGCAGCCTCAACAGGGATAACTATGGCTACACCTTC.